This TCR beta chain derives from a study of cytomegalovirus exposure and HLA in healthy donors. The study's findings and limits: Later analysis showed most CMV-associated TCR beta chains appearing HLA-restricted.

As regards this clone: Its antigen is as yet unknown.

Both 60 Vbeta primers and 13 Jbeta primers went into the PCR. Only in-frame clones appear in the TCRdb table, and some are missing; sequencing was by immunoSEQ multiplex PCR. There are roughly 110,000 clones in the sample; over 60% occur only once, and approximately 4.5% lies in the top ten. V lost 4 bases to trimming and J lost 0 bases, with 13 bases between them. Looked up from germline, CDR1 is MNHEY and CDR2 is SMNVEV (reference sequence). The CDR3 consists of 15 residues. Sequencing used PBMCs. The J gene is TRBJ2-7, the V gene TRBV27, with unresolved D. The clonotype was recovered from a male donor in good health and CMV-seronegative. As DNA, the CDR3 is TGTGCCAGCAGTTCCTCCTCAATTAGCTCCTACGAGCAGTACTTC. Translating it yields CASSSSSISSYEQYF.